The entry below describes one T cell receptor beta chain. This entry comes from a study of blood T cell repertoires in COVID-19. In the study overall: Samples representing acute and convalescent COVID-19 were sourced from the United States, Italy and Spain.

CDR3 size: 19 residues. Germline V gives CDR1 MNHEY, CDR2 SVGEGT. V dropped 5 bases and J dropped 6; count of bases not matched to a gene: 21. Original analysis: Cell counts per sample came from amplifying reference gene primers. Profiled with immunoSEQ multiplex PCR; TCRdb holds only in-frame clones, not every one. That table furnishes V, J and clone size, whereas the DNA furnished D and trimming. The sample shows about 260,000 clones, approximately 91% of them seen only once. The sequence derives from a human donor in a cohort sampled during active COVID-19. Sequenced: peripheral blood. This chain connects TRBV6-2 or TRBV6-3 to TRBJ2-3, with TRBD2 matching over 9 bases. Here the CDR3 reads CASSGGVMRREGTWDTQYF. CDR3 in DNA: TGTGCCAGCAGTGGGGGGGTCATGAGGCGGGAGGGTACGTGGGATACGCAGTATTTT.